The 28 T cell receptor beta chains below all came from one sample that was sequenced in a study of T cells in Graves' hyperthyroidism and ophthalmopathy. TCR beta CDR3 regions were amplified from RNA transcripts. HTBI primers were employed in a first-round RT-PCR of the TCR CDR3. TCRdb re-called the multiplex PCR reads with MiXCR, one entry per CDR3 protein. The table includes around 450,000 distinct CDR3 sequences, approximately 14% detected once. The material sequenced was blood. These receptors came from a woman younger than 30 with Graves' hyperthyroidism.

This clonotype was seen repeatedly, ten times or more. The chain carries TRBV9 and TRBJ2-7, with 7 nucleotides matching TRBD1. This CDR3 is 14 amino acids long. The germline V gene has CDR1 SGDLS and CDR2 YYNGEE. J was trimmed by 3 bases and V by 3 bases; bases with no gene match: 6. The CDR3 loop is CASSAFGTDYEQYF. The CDR3, as DNA: TGTGCCAGCAGCGCTTTCGGGACAGACTACGAGCAGTACTTC.

This clonotype came up many times. The V call is TRBV27, the J call TRBJ2-5; D not certain. Germline V gives CDR1 MNHEY, CDR2 SMNVEV (reference sequence). CDR3 length: 14 amino acids. Trimming took off 4 bases at V and 5 bases at J, with 14 bases between the two ends. CDR3 coding DNA: TGTGCCAGCAGTTGGATCGGACGGCGGGAGACCCAGTACTTC. Translating it yields CASSWIGRRETQYF.

This clonotype was detected many times. The rearrangement joins TRBV20-1 to TRBJ2-1; 10 positions agree with TRBD2. The J segment lost 7 bases and the V segment lost 3 bases, leaving 12 bases of the junction unmatched. The CDR3 has 16 residues. Germline V gene sequence: CDR1 DFQATT, CDR2 SNEGSKA (reference sequence). CDR3 coding DNA: TGCAGTGCTAGGAGCCAGCGGGAGGGCCGGGTAAATGAGCAGTTCTTC. Its protein product is CSARSQREGRVNEQFF.

Many counts were recorded for this clonotype. J is TRBJ2-7 and V is TRBV20-1; D may be TRBD1 or TRBD2 (6 bases each). The V and J ends lost 3 bases and 4 bases respectively, with 16 bases between them. Looked up from germline, CDR1 is DFQATT and CDR2 is SNEGSKA (reference sequence). There are 14 residues in the CDR3. CDR3 in amino acids: CSASWGAQGYEQYF. The CDR3 coding sequence is TGCAGTGCTAGCTGGGGGGCCCAGGGATACGAGCAGTACTTC.

V is TRBV6-1 and J is TRBJ1-5, with D perhaps matching TRBD1 (5 bases). CDR1 is MNHNS and CDR2 is SASEGT in the germline V gene. Trimming took off 4 bases at V and 9 bases at J, with 13 bases between the two ends. The CDR3 loop spans 13 amino acids. The CDR3 DNA is TGTGCCAGCAGTGTGGAGGGGAGTCTGCCCCAGCATTTT. It encodes CASSVEGSLPQHF.

The genes are TRBV19 and TRBJ2-7; 9 nucleotides line up with TRBD1. Germline CDR1 reads LNHDA; CDR2 reads SQIVND (reference sequence). This CDR3 has 15 amino acids. The V gene end was trimmed by 4 bases and the J gene end by 5 bases; junction bases not matched to a gene: 9. CDR3 DNA: TGTGCCAGTAGTACTACAGGGGGCTTTCTCCACGAGCAGTACTTC. Translating it yields CASSTTGGFLHEQYF.

In this sample, this clonotype turned up a few times. CDR3 nucleotides: TGTGCCAGTAGTATACAGGGGACAGACACTGAAGCTTTCTTT. Protein product: CASSIQGTDTEAFF. The chain employs TRBV19 and TRBJ1-1, with 7 bases aligning to TRBD1. CDR3 length: 14 residues. Germline values: CDR1 LNHDA, CDR2 SQIVND (reference sequence). J gave up 3 bases and V 2 bases, and 3 bases lay outside the gene matches.

This clonotype occurred many times. This rearrangement joins TRBV13 to TRBJ1-1; D unclear. V lost 7 bases and J 0 bases, leaving 12 bases between the germline ends. CDR3 length equals 14 residues. Per the germline V gene, CDR1 is PRHDT and CDR2 is FYEKMQ (reference sequence). The CDR3: CASMEPDLNTEAFF. The DNA for the CDR3 is TGTGCCAGCATGGAGCCAGATCTGAACACTGAAGCTTTCTTT.

This clonotype came up a few times. The genes are TRBV5-1 and TRBJ2-5; 9 bases match TRBD1. V lost 1 base to trimming and J lost 3 bases; unmatched junction nucleotides: 7. Germline CDR1 and CDR2: SGHRS and YFSETQ. CDR3 length: 16 residues. This chain's CDR3 is CASSLRDREIKETQYF. CDR3 in DNA: TGCGCCAGCAGCTTGAGGGACAGGGAAATAAAAGAGACCCAGTACTTC.

This clonotype was detected many times. This chain links TRBV2 with TRBJ2-2; 9 bases align to TRBD2. The CDR3 runs to 16 residues. Trimming cost V 8 bases and J 1 base; bases outside gene matches: 8. The germline V gene encodes CDR1 SNHLY and CDR2 FYNNEI. Here the CDR3 reads CASHSTSGLNTGELFF. In nucleotides, the CDR3 is TGTGCCAGCCACTCGACTAGCGGACTGAACACCGGGGAGCTGTTTTTT.

This clonotype was counted many times. The chain has TRBV29-1 and TRBJ1-2, with D possibly being TRBD1 (5 bases). V shed 4 bases and J shed 4 bases, with 16 bases lying between them. The CDR3 covers 14 residues. Germline values: CDR1 SQVTM, CDR2 ANQGSEA. This CDR3 reads CSVVKGSTTYGYTF. CDR3 DNA sequence: TGCAGCGTTGTCAAGGGGAGCACGACCTATGGCTACACCTTC.

This clonotype has a count of ten or more. This chain connects TRBV4-3 to TRBJ2-3, with D tentatively TRBD1 (7 bases). The germline V gene encodes CDR1 LGHNA and CDR2 YSLEER. The CDR3 totals 16 residues. Trimming took off 0 bases at V and 5 bases at J, with 15 bases between the two ends. CDR3 loop: CASSQEIPGGGDTQYF. The CDR3 nucleotides read TGCGCCAGCAGCCAAGAAATCCCAGGGGGAGGAGATACGCAGTATTTT.

About this clonotype: Possible read error: a much larger clone is one base away. The chain has TRBV5-1 and TRBJ2-1; no definite D call. This CDR3 spans 14 amino acids. In germline, CDR1 is SGHRS, CDR2 YFSETQ. CDR3 amino acids: CVSSLDASVPEQFF. For the CDR3, the DNA is TGCGTCAGCAGCTTGGACGCAAGCGTTCCTGAGCAGTTCTTC.

There are many counts of this clonotype. The J gene is TRBJ1-1, the V gene TRBV3-1; TRBD1 is a possible D gene (5 bases). The V end was cut by 1 base, the J end by 4 bases, with 10 bases between. Per the germline V gene, CDR1 is LGHDT and CDR2 is YNNKEL (reference sequence). The CDR3 extends over 14 amino acids. Here the CDR3 DNA reads TGTGCCAGCAGCCAAGTTATGGGGGGCACTGAAGCTTTCTTT. Protein: CASSQVMGGTEAFF.

Only a few counts were recorded for this clonotype. V gene TRBV7-2 combines with J gene TRBJ2-2; 10 bases map to TRBD1. The CDR3 spans 13 residues. The V gene end was trimmed by 5 bases and the J gene end by 15 bases; junction bases not matched to a gene: 9. From germline, CDR1 is SGHTA and CDR2 FQGNSA. CDR3 in amino acids: CASSPKGQGRVFF. CDR3 DNA sequence: TGTGCCAGCAGCCCCAAGGGACAGGGGCGGGTGTTTTTT. The full variable domain, in which reference TRBV7-2 and TRBJ2-2 provide the parts outside the CDR3, is GAGVSQSPSNKVTEKGKDVELRCDPISGHTALYWYRQSLGQGLEFLIYFQGNSAPDKSGLPSDRFSAERTGGSVSTLTIQRTQQEDSAVYLCASSPKGQGRVFFGEGSRLTVL.

There are a few counts of this clonotype. J is TRBJ1-1 and V is TRBV27, with D hard to call. Germline CDR1 MNHEY, CDR2 SMNVEV (reference sequence). The CDR3 extends over 13 amino acids. Deletions cut 4 bases from V and 2 bases from J, with 8 bases between. The CDR3 DNA reads TGTGCCAGCAGTTCTAGGTCTAACACTGAAGCTTTCTTT. The encoded protein is CASSSRSNTEAFF.

This clonotype showed up many times. V and J are TRBV2 and TRBJ2-1; 13 nucleotides agree with TRBD2. From germline, CDR1 is SNHLY and CDR2 FYNNEI. V shed 3 bases and J 4 bases; nucleotides not matched to a gene: 6. The CDR3 consists of 17 residues. In DNA form, the CDR3 reads TGTGCCAGCAGTGAGTCGGGGGGACTAGCGGGATACAATGAGCAGTTCTTC. Its translation is CASSESGGLAGYNEQFF.

This clonotype occurred many times. The chain links TRBV11-2 to TRBJ2-5, with D perhaps TRBD1 or TRBD2 (5 bases each). Looked up from germline, CDR1 is SGHAT and CDR2 is FQNNGV. The CDR3 spans 15 residues. Trimming pared 6 bases from V and 4 bases from J, leaving 18 bases between. The CDR3, as DNA: TGTGCCAGCAGATCCCTAGAGGGGTCGGGAGAGACCCAGTACTTC. Translation: CASRSLEGSGETQYF.

The rearrangement joins TRBV5-1 to TRBJ2-3; D possibly corresponds to TRBD1 (5 bases). Trimming left V 0 bases short and J 3 bases short, with 11 bases between. Looked up from germline, CDR1 is SGHRS and CDR2 is YFSETQ. This CDR3 has 15 residues. CDR3 amino acids: CASSLEGALTDTQYF. CDR3 in DNA: TGCGCCAGCAGCTTGGAAGGGGCGCTTACAGATACGCAGTATTTT.

This clonotype occurred many times. The genes are TRBV13 and TRBJ2-7; no definite D call. The germline V and J ends were trimmed by 5 bases and 3 bases, with 14 bases remaining between them. This CDR3 is built from 14 residues. Germline values: CDR1 PRHDT, CDR2 FYEKMQ (reference sequence). CDR3 in amino acids: CASSTTGSFYEQYF. The CDR3 DNA sequence: TGTGCCAGCAGCACCACCGGGTCCTTCTACGAGCAGTACTTC. The full variable domain, its missing parts supplied by reference TRBV13 and TRBJ2-7, is AAGVIQSPRHLIKEKRETATLKCYPIPRHDTVYWYQQGPGQDPQFLISFYEKMQSDKGSIPDRFSAQQFSDYHSELNMSSLELGDSALYFCASSTTGSFYEQYFGPGTRLTVT.

This clonotype was counted at least ten times. V and J are TRBV7-3 and TRBJ2-2; D remains ambiguous. The V and J ends lost 2 bases and 7 bases respectively, with 5 bases between them. CDR3 length: 12 amino acids. Germline V gene sequence: CDR1 SGHTA, CDR2 FQGTGA. The CDR3 DNA follows: TGTGCCAGCAGCTTATACAACGGGGAGCTGTTTTTT. It yields the protein CASSLYNGELFF.

The V gene is TRBV15, the J gene TRBJ2-1; no reliable D call. With 1 base removed from V and 10 bases from J, the gap between germline ends came to 20 bases. Per the germline V gene, CDR1 is LNHNV and CDR2 is YYDKDF (reference sequence). The length of the CDR3 is 16 residues. CDR3 in amino acids: CATSRALLTLGREQFF. The CDR3 nucleotides read TGTGCCACCAGCAGAGCTCTTCTAACGTTGGGCAGAGAGCAGTTCTTC.

V usage is TRBV5-4 and J usage is TRBJ1-5; TRBD1 agrees at 7 bases. The CDR3 has 14 residues. Germline values: CDR1 SGHNT, CDR2 YYREEE (reference sequence). Trimming at V came to 3 bases and at J to 5 bases, leaving 5 bases not matched to a gene. CDR3 sequence (DNA): TGTGCCAGCAGCTCAGGGGGGGCGGATCAGCCCCAGCATTTT. It yields the protein CASSSGGADQPQHF. The variable domain in full, with the rest retrieved from reference TRBV5-4 and TRBJ1-5, is ETGVTQSPTHLIKTRGQQVTLRCSSQSGHNTVSWYQQALGQGPQFIFQYYREEENGRGNFPPRFSGLQFPNYSSELNVNALELDDSALYLCASSSGGADQPQHFGDGTRLSIL.

Of note for this clonotype: The CDR3 ends on some other residue instead of the conserved phenylalanine or tryptophan, so this is likely a read error. V gene TRBV3-1 combines with J gene TRBJ1-5, with D tentatively TRBD1 (6 bases). The germline V and J ends were trimmed by 4 bases and 7 bases, with 11 bases remaining between them. Germline-derived CDR1 and CDR2 are LGHDT and YNNKEL (reference sequence). The CDR3 length is 13 residues. The CDR3 nucleotides are TGTGCCAGCAGCCCGTCTGGGGGCCAGCCCCAGCATTCT. It encodes CASSPSGGQPQHS.

There are many counts of this clonotype. This chain uses TRBV28 with TRBJ2-7; the D gene could be TRBD1 or TRBD2 (5 bases each). V lost 2 bases, J lost 0 bases, and 14 bases lay in between. The CDR3 covers 16 residues. Per the germline V gene, CDR1 is MDHEN and CDR2 is SYDVKM. CDR3 sequence reads: CASSLGAPRGSYEQYF. The CDR3 DNA reads TGTGCCAGCAGTTTAGGGGCACCCCGGGGCTCCTACGAGCAGTACTTC.

This clonotype was counted many times. The V gene is TRBV2, the J gene TRBJ2-7; possible D gene TRBD1, 6 bases. V lost 6 bases and J lost 2, with 14 bases in between. The CDR3 loop spans 14 amino acids. CDR1 is SNHLY, CDR2 FYNNEI, per germline. CDR3 amino acids: CASRGAVPTYEQYF. The CDR3 DNA reads TGTGCCAGCAGGGGGGCGGTCCCCACCTACGAGCAGTACTTC.

The table lists this clonotype with a few counts. The chain employs TRBV7-2 and TRBJ2-5, with D possibly being TRBD2 (5 bases). CDR1 is SGHTA and CDR2 is FQGNSA in the germline V gene. Trimming cost V 1 base and J 5 bases, with 17 bases left between them. This CDR3 comprises 16 residues. CDR3 in amino acids: CASSLEVRLAGETQYF. CDR3 sequence (DNA): TGTGCCAGCAGCTTAGAGGTCCGGCTAGCCGGGGAGACCCAGTACTTC.

This chain uses TRBV20-1 with TRBJ1-5; D gene uncertain. Trimming cost V 5 bases and J 9 bases, with 8 bases left between them. This CDR3 region has 10 residues. Per germline, CDR1 DFQATT and CDR2 SNEGSKA (reference sequence). CDR3 coding DNA: TGCAGTGCTGGGGAAGGGCCCCAGCATTTT. Translated, it gives CSAGEGPQHF.